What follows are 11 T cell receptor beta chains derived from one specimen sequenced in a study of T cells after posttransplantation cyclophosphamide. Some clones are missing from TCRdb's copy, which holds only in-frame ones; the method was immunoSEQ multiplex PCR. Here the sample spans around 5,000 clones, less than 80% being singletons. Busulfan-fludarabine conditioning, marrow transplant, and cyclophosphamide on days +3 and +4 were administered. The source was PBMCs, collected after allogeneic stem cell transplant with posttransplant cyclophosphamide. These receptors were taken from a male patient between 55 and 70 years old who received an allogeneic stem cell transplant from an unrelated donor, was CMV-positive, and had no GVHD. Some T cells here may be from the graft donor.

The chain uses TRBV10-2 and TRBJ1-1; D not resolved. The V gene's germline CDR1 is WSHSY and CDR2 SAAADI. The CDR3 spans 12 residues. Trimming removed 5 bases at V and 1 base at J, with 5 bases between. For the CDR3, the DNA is TGCGCCAGCAGTTCAGGGAACACTGAAGCTTTCTTT. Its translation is CASSSGNTEAFF.

The CDR3 nucleotides read TGCAGCGTTGTAGTTATGGAGGTGGGGGCTGGGGGTCAAGAGACCCAGTACTTC. It is translated as CSVVVMEVGAGGQETQYF. The rearrangement links TRBV29-1 to TRBJ2-5, with D maybe TRBD1 (6 bases). The CDR3 length is 18 residues. CDR1 and CDR2 from the germline V gene are SQVTM and ANQGSEA. Trimming removed 4 bases at V and 2 bases at J, with 26 bases between.

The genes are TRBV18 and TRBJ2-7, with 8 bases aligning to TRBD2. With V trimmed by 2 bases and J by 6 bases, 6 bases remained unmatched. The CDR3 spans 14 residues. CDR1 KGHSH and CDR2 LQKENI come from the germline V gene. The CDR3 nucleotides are TGTGCCAGCTCACCATATGACGGGAGGGCCGAGCAGTACTTC. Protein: CASSPYDGRAEQYF.

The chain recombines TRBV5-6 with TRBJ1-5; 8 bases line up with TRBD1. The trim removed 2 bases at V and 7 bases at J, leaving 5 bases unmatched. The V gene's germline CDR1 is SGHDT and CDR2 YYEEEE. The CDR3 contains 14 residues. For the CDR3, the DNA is TGTGCCAGCAGCTTAGGACAGGGAGGCCAGCCCCAGCATTTT. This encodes CASSLGQGGQPQHF.

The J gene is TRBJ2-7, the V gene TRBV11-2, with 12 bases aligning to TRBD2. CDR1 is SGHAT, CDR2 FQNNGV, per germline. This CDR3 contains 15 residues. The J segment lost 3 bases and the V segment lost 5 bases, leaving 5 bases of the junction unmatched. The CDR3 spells CASSPLAGGIYEQYF. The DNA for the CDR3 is TGTGCCAGCAGCCCTCTAGCGGGAGGGATCTACGAGCAGTACTTC.

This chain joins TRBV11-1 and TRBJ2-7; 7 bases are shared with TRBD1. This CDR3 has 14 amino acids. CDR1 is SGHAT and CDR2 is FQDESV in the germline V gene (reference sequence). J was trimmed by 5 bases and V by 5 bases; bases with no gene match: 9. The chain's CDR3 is CASSRDRAINEQYF. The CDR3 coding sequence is TGTGCCAGCAGCCGCGACAGGGCCATTAACGAGCAGTACTTC.

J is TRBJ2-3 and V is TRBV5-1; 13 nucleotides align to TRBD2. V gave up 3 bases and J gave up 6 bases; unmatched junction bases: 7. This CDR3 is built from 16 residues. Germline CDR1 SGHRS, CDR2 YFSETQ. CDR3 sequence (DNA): TGCGCCAGCAGCTCCGGACTAGCGGGGGTTGCGGATACGCAGTATTTT. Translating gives CASSSGLAGVADTQYF.

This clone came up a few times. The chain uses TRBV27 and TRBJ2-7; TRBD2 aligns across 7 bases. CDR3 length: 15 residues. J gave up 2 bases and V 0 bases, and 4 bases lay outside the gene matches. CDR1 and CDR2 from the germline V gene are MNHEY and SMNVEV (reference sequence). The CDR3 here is CASSLSSGKPYEQYF. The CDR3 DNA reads TGTGCCAGCAGTTTATCAAGCGGGAAACCCTACGAGCAGTACTTC.

CDR3 loop: CASSQTLGLAGGQETQYF. The CDR3 DNA reads as TGTGCCAGCTCACAAACCCTTGGACTAGCGGGGGGCCAAGAGACCCAGTACTTC. The rearrangement uses TRBV18 and TRBJ2-5; TRBD2 matches 14 bases. The V gene's germline CDR1 is KGHSH and CDR2 LQKENI. With 4 bases clipped from V and 1 base from J, the junction kept 8 bases outside the gene matches. The CDR3 has 18 amino acids. The full variable domain, rest sourced from reference TRBV18 and TRBJ2-5, is NAGVMQNPRHLVRRRGQEARLRCSPMKGHSHVYWYRQLPEEGLKFMVYLQKENIIDESGMPKERFSAEFPKEGPSILRIQQVVRGDSAAYFCASSQTLGLAGGQETQYFGPGTRLLVL.

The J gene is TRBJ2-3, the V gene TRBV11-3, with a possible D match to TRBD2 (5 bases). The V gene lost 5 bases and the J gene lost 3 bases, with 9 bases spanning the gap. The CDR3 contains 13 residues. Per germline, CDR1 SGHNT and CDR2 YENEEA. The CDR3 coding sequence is TGTGCCAGCAGCCACCGGGGAACAGATACGCAGTATTTT. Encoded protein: CASSHRGTDTQYF.

The CDR3 DNA reads TGCGCCAGCAGCCAAGTGACAGGGCTTTCTGGAAACACCATATATTTT. Its translation is CASSQVTGLSGNTIYF. The chain is built from TRBV4-1 and TRBJ1-3, with 7 bases matching TRBD1. The ends lost 1 base at V and 1 base at J; junction bases unmatched: 4. The CDR3 spans 16 residues. Per the germline V gene, CDR1 is MGHRA and CDR2 is YSYEKL.